The 15 T cell receptor beta chains given below trace back to one sample, sequenced in a study of blood T cell repertoires in COVID-19. TCRdb's table, derived via immunoSEQ multiplex PCR, lists solely in-frame clones and lacks some. Of approximately 160,000 clones listed, around 80% are singletons. Sequencing was carried out using peripheral blood. The receptors stem from a man aged 60 to 69 with active or convalescent COVID-19.

This rearrangement joins TRBV29-1 to TRBJ1-1; tentatively, D is TRBD1 (6 bases). This CDR3 has 15 amino acids. Looked up from germline, CDR1 is SQVTM and CDR2 is ANQGSEA. Trimming left V 7 bases short and J 0 bases short, with 18 bases between. The CDR3 protein is CSARGGGMVNTEAFF. The CDR3 DNA sequence: TGCAGCGCCCGTGGGGGCGGAATGGTGAACACTGAAGCTTTCTTT.

The sample holds a few counts of this clone. The chain's CDR3 is CSASVLREQFF. CDR3 coding DNA: TGCAGTGCTAGTGTTTTGAGGGAGCAGTTCTTC. The J gene is TRBJ2-1, the V gene TRBV20-1; D not resolved. This CDR3 has 11 residues. V lost 3 bases and J lost 10, with 10 bases in between. Germline CDR1 and CDR2: DFQATT and SNEGSKA (reference sequence).

J is TRBJ1-6 and V is TRBV27, with 8 bases fitting TRBD1. Germline V gene sequence: CDR1 MNHEY, CDR2 SMNVEV (reference sequence). The trim removed 5 bases at V and 7 bases at J, leaving 7 bases unmatched. This CDR3 region has 15 residues. The CDR3 protein is CASSPHDRGNSPLHF. CDR3 nucleotide sequence: TGTGCCAGCAGTCCCCATGACAGGGGAAATTCACCCCTCCACTTT.

On this clone itself: Within the sample, other DNA sequences also encode this same CDR3. The rearrangement uses TRBV5-1 and TRBJ1-4, with a tentative D call TRBD1 (5 bases). The CDR3 is 14 amino acids. CDR1 and CDR2 from the germline V gene are SGHRS and YFSETQ. V lost 2 bases and J 4 bases, leaving 9 bases between the germline ends. The CDR3 DNA follows: TGCGCCAGCAGCTTCGGGGGGAGTAATGAAAAACTGTTTTTT. It codes for CASSFGGSNEKLFF.

This sequence joins TRBV25-1 and TRBJ1-4; D is perhaps TRBD1 (6 bases). The V and J ends lost 5 bases and 6 bases respectively, with 10 bases between them. The germline CDR1 and CDR2 sequences are MGHDK and SYGVNS. The CDR3 loop spans 13 amino acids. The CDR3 region is CASSIPGDEKLFF. CDR3 coding DNA: TGTGCCAGCAGTATTCCAGGGGATGAAAAACTGTTTTTT.

Comments on this clone: Within the sample, other DNA sequences also encode this same CDR3. V gene TRBV7-3 combines with J gene TRBJ2-1, with TRBD2 identical over 7 bases. Per germline, CDR1 SGHTA and CDR2 FQGTGA. Trimming took 2 bases from V and 5 from J; bases not matched to a gene: 6. The CDR3 covers 15 residues. The CDR3: CASSLVAGADNEQFF. The CDR3 region has the DNA TGTGCCAGCAGCTTAGTGGCGGGAGCCGACAATGAGCAGTTCTTC.

The chain uses TRBV6-6 and TRBJ1-2; 7 bases are a match to TRBD1. Germline V gene data show CDR1 as MNHNY and CDR2 as SVGAGI (reference sequence). With 7 bases clipped from V and 3 bases from J, the junction kept 5 bases outside the gene matches. There are 13 residues in the CDR3. The DNA of the CDR3 is TGTGCCAGCACTCGAGGGACAGACTATGGCTACACCTTC. This gives the protein CASTRGTDYGYTF.

The chain carries TRBV19 and TRBJ1-5, with 10 positions matching TRBD1. The germline V gene encodes CDR1 LNHDA and CDR2 SQIVND (reference sequence). This CDR3 is built from 17 residues. With V trimmed by 4 bases and J by 7 bases, 13 bases remained unmatched. In DNA, the CDR3 is TGTGCCAGTAGTAAGACAGGGGGCTTGGGTCCTACCCAGCCCCAGCATTTT. Its protein product is CASSKTGGLGPTQPQHF. The full variable domain, its missing parts supplied by reference TRBV19 and TRBJ1-5, is DGGITQSPKYLFRKEGQNVTLSCEQNLNHDAMYWYRQDPGQGLRLIYYSQIVNDFQKGDIAEGYSVSREKKESFPLTVTSAQKNPTAFYLCASSKTGGLGPTQPQHFGDGTRLSIL.

The chain joins TRBV24-1 to TRBJ2-5; 8 positions agree with TRBD1. The CDR3 runs to 12 residues. The germline V gene has CDR1 KGHDR and CDR2 SFDVKD. Germline trimming cut 7 bases from V and 5 bases from J; bases unmatched to any gene: 2. The CDR3 nucleotides are TGTGCCACCAGGGACAGGGTGGAGACCCAGTACTTC. It codes for CATRDRVETQYF.

The rearrangement links TRBV5-1 to TRBJ1-4; possible D gene TRBD1, 5 bases. V was cut by 0 bases and J by 7 bases, with 10 bases left in between. CDR3 length: 14 residues. Germline V CDR1 and CDR2: SGHRS, YFSETQ. CDR3 in DNA: TGCGCCAGCAGCTTGGAGGGGAGGCGTGAAAAACTGTTTTTT. Protein product: CASSLEGRREKLFF.

This clone turned up a few times. The gene calls are TRBV27 and TRBJ1-1; D ambiguous. With 8 bases removed from V and 0 bases from J, the gap between germline ends came to 13 bases. Germline V gene sequence: CDR1 MNHEY, CDR2 SMNVEV (reference sequence). The CDR3 spans 14 residues. The CDR3 here is CASGLATLNTEAFF. In DNA, the CDR3 is TGTGCCAGCGGACTGGCCACATTGAACACTGAAGCTTTCTTT.

This clone was counted between two and nine times. V gene TRBV15 combines with J gene TRBJ1-1; TRBD1 might be the D (5 bases). Germline V gene data show CDR1 as LNHNV and CDR2 as YYDKDF (reference sequence). V lost 0 bases to trimming and J lost 6 bases, with 11 bases between them. The CDR3 loop spans 14 amino acids. CDR3: CATSRETPRAEAFF. In nucleotides, the CDR3 is TGTGCCACCAGCAGAGAAACCCCCAGGGCTGAAGCTTTCTTT.

The chain carries TRBV6-5 and TRBJ1-5, with D possibly matching TRBD1 (6 bases). This CDR3 comprises 15 residues. Germline CDR1 is MNHEY and CDR2 is SVGAGI. Trimming removed 2 bases at V and 6 bases at J, with 14 bases between. The CDR3 DNA sequence: TGTGCCAGCAGTTACGGCGGGGGCGGAGGTCAGCCCCAGCATTTT. Encoded protein: CASSYGGGGGQPQHF.

The CDR3 sequence: CASSLREQYF. CDR3 sequence (DNA): TGTGCCAGCAGTCTCAGAGAGCAGTACTTC. This rearrangement joins TRBV6-5 to TRBJ2-7, with no clear D. Germline V lookup: CDR1 MNHEY, CDR2 SVGAGI. Trimming cost V 5 bases and J 7 bases, with 6 bases left between them. The CDR3 is 10 residues long.

The V and J genes are TRBV7-2 and TRBJ2-1; 12 bases fit TRBD2. The CDR3 contains 15 residues. Germline V gene sequence: CDR1 SGHTA, CDR2 FQGNSA. Germline trimming cut 1 base from V and 9 bases from J; bases unmatched to any gene: 4. Here the CDR3 reads CASSLDLAGGREQFF. As DNA, the CDR3 is TGTGCCAGCAGCTTAGACCTAGCGGGAGGGCGTGAGCAGTTCTTC.